Presented here are 9 T cell receptor beta chains from one specimen sequenced in a study of monozygotic twins with inflammatory bowel disease. TCRdb reprocessed the 5' RACE reads and stores each CDR3 protein as one record, lacking DNA. In all, the sample yields some 160,000 distinct CDR3 sequences. The sequenced material came from blood. Every receptor here comes from a human donor with ulcerative colitis or Crohn's disease, or a healthy co-twin of an affected twin (not recorded which).

The chain uses TRBV9 and TRBJ2-1; there is no DNA to check the TCRdb D call of TRBD1. CDR3 length: 16 amino acids. Germline V lookup: CDR1 SGDLS, CDR2 YYNGEE. The CDR3 region is CASSAPTGASYNEQFF.

The CDR3 here is CSVQTGGSVYGYTF. This chain uses TRBV20-1 with TRBJ1-2; TCRdb reports TRBD1, a call that lacks DNA to check it against. Germline V gives CDR1 DFQATT, CDR2 SNEGSKA (reference sequence). This CDR3 spans 14 amino acids.

The chain recombines TRBV10-3 with TRBJ1-2; TCRdb lists TRBD1, though no DNA is available to test this call. Germline CDR1 ENHRY, CDR2 SYGVKD. The CDR3 is 12 amino acids. CDR3 region: CAVGQLNYGYTF.

The J gene is TRBJ2-1, the V gene TRBV27; the TCRdb D gene call, TRBD2, has no DNA to confirm it. This CDR3 has 12 amino acids. Per the germline V gene, CDR1 is MNHEY and CDR2 is SMNVEV (reference sequence). The CDR3 here is CASAPTAGEQFF.

V usage is TRBV18 and J usage is TRBJ1-2; TCRdb names TRBD1, which stays unverified in the absence of DNA. Germline CDR1 and CDR2: KGHSH and LQKENI. This CDR3 is 15 amino acids long. The CDR3 here is CASSPERGGPGGYTF.

The chain is built from TRBV5-1 and TRBJ1-5; TCRdb lists TRBD1, though no DNA is available to test this call. The CDR3 spans 14 residues. Germline values: CDR1 SGHRS, CDR2 YFSETQ. This CDR3 reads CASSWDGTDSFQHF. The variable domain in full, with the rest retrieved from reference TRBV5-1 and TRBJ1-5, is KAGVTQTPRYLIKTRGQQVTLSCSPISGHRSVSWYQQTPGQGLQFLFEYFSETQRNKGNFPGRFSGRQFSNSRSEMNVSTLELGDSALYLCASSWDGTDSFQHFGDGTRLSIL.

The chain combines TRBV7-9 with TRBJ2-1. The CDR3 totals 13 residues. Germline-derived CDR1 and CDR2 are SEHNR and FQNEAQ (reference sequence). The CDR3 sequence is CASRGSSYNEQFF.

The rearrangement uses TRBV7-2 and TRBJ1-2. Germline lookup yields CDR1 SGHTA and CDR2 FQGNSA. This CDR3 is 12 amino acids long. Here the CDR3 reads CASSPTGGGYTF.

The chain carries TRBV25-1 and TRBJ1-6; TCRdb's D gene call, TRBD1, goes unchecked for lack of DNA. CDR1 is MGHDK and CDR2 is SYGVNS in the germline V gene. The CDR3 runs 14 residues. This CDR3 reads CASNAGTGNSPLHF.